The 27 T cell receptor beta chains presented below share a single source sample, sequenced in a study of T cells in Graves' hyperthyroidism and ophthalmopathy. RNA transcripts provided the source from which TCR beta CDR3 regions were amplified. First-round RT-PCR targeting the TCR CDR3 was performed with the HTBI primer set. Via MiXCR, TCRdb re-called the multiplex PCR reads, giving one row per CDR3 protein. This table has about 270,000 distinct CDR3 sequences, around 15% appearing once. The material sequenced was blood. These receptors originate from a woman aged 45-60 years with Graves' hyperthyroidism that later progressed to Graves' ophthalmopathy.

This clonotype occurred once. The V call is TRBV27, the J call TRBJ1-5; TRBD1 matches 8 bases. In germline, CDR1 is MNHEY, CDR2 SMNVEV (reference sequence). The CDR3 covers 18 residues. J was trimmed by 6 bases and V by 6 bases; bases with no gene match: 19. The CDR3 is CASSVPTRGQVKSQPQHF. The CDR3 nucleotides read TGTGCCAGCAGCGTCCCCACGCGGGGACAGGTGAAGAGTCAGCCCCAGCATTTT.

The table lists this clonotype with many counts. The rearrangement links TRBV30 to TRBJ1-5, with 8 bases lining up with TRBD1. V was clipped by 2 bases and J by 5 bases; unmatched bases: 8. This CDR3 has 15 amino acids. Looked up from germline, CDR1 is GTSNPN and CDR2 is SVGIG (reference sequence). CDR3 region: CAWSQGTGPYQPQHF. Here the CDR3 DNA reads TGTGCCTGGAGTCAAGGGACAGGCCCCTATCAGCCCCAGCATTTT.

This clonotype was observed at least ten times. The chain couples TRBV5-5 to TRBJ2-5; D is possibly TRBD1 (5 bases). Trimming left V 3 bases short and J 4 bases short, with 19 bases between. CDR3 length: 16 residues. The germline gives CDR1 SGHKS, CDR2 YYEKEE (reference sequence). CDR3 bases: TGTGCCAGCAGCTATACGACAGCTCTTCGTGGAGAGACCCAGTACTTC. Protein sequence: CASSYTTALRGETQYF.

Many counts were recorded for this clonotype. V gene TRBV5-1 combines with J gene TRBJ2-5; the D gene is possibly TRBD2 (6 bases). The germline V gene encodes CDR1 SGHRS and CDR2 YFSETQ. CDR3 length equals 15 residues. Trimming cost V 6 bases and J 5 bases, with 20 bases left between them. CDR3: CASTTNWGEAETQYF. The DNA for the CDR3 is TGCGCCAGCACAACGAACTGGGGGGAGGCCGAGACCCAGTACTTC.

This clonotype came up many times. The chain is built from TRBV12-3 or TRBV12-4 and TRBJ2-5, with D maybe TRBD1 (6 bases). V was clipped by 2 bases and J by 3 bases, with 7 bases between them. The CDR3 loop spans 13 amino acids. The CDR3 DNA follows: TGTGCCAGCAGTTTAAGGGGGAAAGAGACCCAGTACTTC. Protein: CASSLRGKETQYF.

This clonotype was recorded at least ten times. The chain employs TRBV7-9 and TRBJ2-7; 9 bases align to TRBD2. The CDR3 contains 14 residues. CDR1 is SEHNR and CDR2 is FQNEAQ in the germline V gene (reference sequence). V gave up 6 bases and J gave up 0 bases; unmatched junction bases: 3. The CDR3 protein is CASRLAGPSYEQYF. DNA of the CDR3: TGTGCCAGCAGGCTAGCGGGACCCTCCTACGAGCAGTACTTC.

This clonotype was found many times. The chain carries TRBV28 and TRBJ1-1, with 12 bases that match TRBD1. V gave up 3 bases and J gave up 4 bases; unmatched junction bases: 0. Germline loops: CDR1 MDHEN, CDR2 SYDVKM. This CDR3 spans 14 amino acids. The CDR3 DNA follows: TGTGCCAGCAGTTTGGGACAGGGGGCCACTGAAGCTTTCTTT. Translation gives CASSLGQGATEAFF.

The chain employs TRBV6-9 and TRBJ2-3; D possibly corresponds to TRBD2 (5 bases). This CDR3 region has 13 residues. The germline gives CDR1 MNHGY, CDR2 SVAAGI. V shed 4 bases and J shed 2 bases, with 7 bases lying between them. CDR3 nucleotides: TGTGCCAGCAGTTGGGAGCTCACAGATACGCAGTATTTT. Amino acids: CASSWELTDTQYF.

In its sample, this clonotype was seen many times. The gene calls are TRBV3-1 and TRBJ2-1; TRBD2 matches 13 bases. CDR1 is LGHDT and CDR2 is YNNKEL in the germline V gene (reference sequence). There are 17 residues in the CDR3. With 8 bases clipped from V and 7 bases from J, the junction kept 14 bases outside the gene matches. CDR3 region: CASGGWTSGSLGNEQFF. DNA for the CDR3: TGTGCCAGCGGGGGGTGGACTAGCGGGAGCCTAGGGAATGAGCAGTTCTTC.

This clonotype was observed at least ten times. The chain joins TRBV18 to TRBJ1-1; D gene ambiguous. The CDR3 has 14 amino acids. The germline gives CDR1 KGHSH, CDR2 LQKENI. Trimming left V 4 bases short and J 0 bases short, with 9 bases between. The DNA for the CDR3 is TGTGCCAGCTCACTATCGACGGTGAACACTGAAGCTTTCTTT. Amino acids: CASSLSTVNTEAFF.

This clonotype was observed many times. The rearrangement joins TRBV20-1 to TRBJ2-7; no reliable D call. Germline CDR1 is DFQATT and CDR2 is SNEGSKA (reference sequence). With 1 base removed from V and 4 bases from J, the gap between germline ends came to 5 bases. The CDR3 runs 11 residues. The DNA for the CDR3 is TGCAGTGCTAGAGGAGATTACGAGCAGTACTTC. Translating gives CSARGDYEQYF.

This clonotype was detected a few times. This chain uses TRBV5-4 with TRBJ2-1; D possibly corresponds to TRBD2 (6 bases). The CDR3 is 14 amino acids. Germline assignment: CDR1 SGHNT and CDR2 YYREEE (reference sequence). V was trimmed by 0 bases and J by 6 bases, leaving 10 bases between them. The CDR3 DNA reads TGTGCCAGCAGCTTGGCCCGGGGGAGCAATGAGCAGTTCTTC. As protein: CASSLARGSNEQFF.

Only a few counts were recorded for this clonotype. The chain is built from TRBV5-4 and TRBJ2-2, with D uncertain. V was trimmed by 0 bases and J by 0 bases, leaving 9 bases between them. The CDR3 runs 16 residues. Germline values: CDR1 SGHNT, CDR2 YYREEE (reference sequence). CDR3 amino acids: CASSLGGFSNTGELFF. CDR3 nucleotide sequence: TGTGCCAGCAGCTTGGGTGGCTTTTCGAACACCGGGGAGCTGTTTTTT.

Many counts were recorded for this clonotype. The chain combines TRBV6-1 with TRBJ2-7; 9 bases are shared with TRBD1. V was clipped by 6 bases and J by 1 base; unmatched bases: 4. Germline CDR1 and CDR2: MNHNS and SASEGT. The CDR3 totals 14 residues. The CDR3 loop reads CASRTGTGSYEQYF. As DNA, the CDR3 is TGTGCCAGCAGGACCGGGACAGGGTCCTACGAGCAGTACTTC.

This clonotype was observed a few times. The chain carries TRBV20-1 and TRBJ2-7; D tentatively fits TRBD1 or TRBD2 (5 bases each). Germline lookup yields CDR1 DFQATT and CDR2 SNEGSKA (reference sequence). The V end lost 5 bases, the J end lost 8 bases, and 25 bases lay between the germline ends. This CDR3 is 15 amino acids long. The CDR3 loop is CSAPRDPYLSAKQYF. The CDR3, as DNA: TGCAGTGCTCCCCGGGACCCCTATTTGTCTGCAAAGCAGTACTTC.

This clonotype was observed many times. The CDR3 DNA reads as TGTGCTAGTGGTCCTGGTCGTGGGGAGACCCAGTACTTC. It codes for CASGPGRGETQYF. This sequence joins TRBV12-5 and TRBJ2-5; D unclear. The CDR3 sequence is 13 residues long. V lost 5 bases and J 5 bases, leaving 12 bases between the germline ends. Germline V lookup: CDR1 LGHNT, CDR2 FRNRAP.

This clonotype was observed at least ten times. The chain joins TRBV5-1 to TRBJ2-3, with 8 bases matching TRBD2. The J segment lost 5 bases and the V segment lost 9 bases, leaving 8 bases of the junction unmatched. CDR3 size: 13 residues. The germline V gene has CDR1 SGHRS and CDR2 YFSETQ. CDR3 sequence reads: CATRTAGVDTQYF. The CDR3 DNA is TGCGCCACCAGGACAGCGGGAGTAGATACGCAGTATTTT.

This clonotype has more than one count but fewer than ten. CDR3 sequence reads: CASSRIRDRGLGSYGYTF. The CDR3, as DNA: TGTGCCAGCAGCCGAATCCGGGACAGGGGGCTCGGGAGCTATGGCTACACCTTC. The rearrangement links TRBV6-1 to TRBJ1-2; the match to TRBD1 covers 12 bases. In germline, CDR1 is MNHNS, CDR2 SASEGT. The CDR3 loop spans 18 amino acids. V was pared by 6 bases and J by 4 bases, with 15 bases of the junction left unmatched.

This clonotype was counted ten times or more. CDR3 region: CASSLRTSGNLQETQYF. The CDR3 bases are TGTGCCAGCAGCTTGCGGACTAGCGGAAACCTACAAGAGACCCAGTACTTC. This sequence joins TRBV7-2 and TRBJ2-5; TRBD2 aligns across 10 bases. The CDR3 length is 17 residues. Trimming cost V 3 bases and J 2 bases; bases outside gene matches: 9. Germline-derived CDR1 and CDR2 are SGHTA and FQGNSA. The full variable domain, with the rest looked up from reference TRBV7-2 and TRBJ2-5, is GAGVSQSPSNKVTEKGKDVELRCDPISGHTALYWYRQSLGQGLEFLIYFQGNSAPDKSGLPSDRFSAERTGGSVSTLTIQRTQQEDSAVYLCASSLRTSGNLQETQYFGPGTRLLVL.

This clonotype was detected many times. CDR3 loop: CASSLAFDRALNTEAFF. CDR3 bases: TGCGCCAGCAGCCTGGCCTTCGACAGGGCATTGAACACTGAAGCTTTCTTT. V gene TRBV5-1 combines with J gene TRBJ1-1; 7 bases align to TRBD1. From germline, CDR1 is SGHRS and CDR2 YFSETQ. V trimming: 4 bases; J trimming: 0 bases; junction bases outside the gene matches: 12. This CDR3 contains 17 residues.

This rearrangement joins TRBV11-2 to TRBJ2-3, with 14 bases identical to TRBD2. CDR3 length equals 17 residues. V gave up 5 bases and J gave up 6 bases; unmatched junction bases: 10. Germline assignment: CDR1 SGHAT and CDR2 FQNNGV. The CDR3 coding sequence is TGTGCCAGCAGCCAAGGGACTAGCGGGAGTGATTCGGATACGCAGTATTTT. This codes for CASSQGTSGSDSDTQYF.

This clonotype was observed at least ten times. The chain recombines TRBV11-2 with TRBJ2-7; D might be TRBD1 or TRBD2, each matching 5 bases. V lost 2 bases and J 0 bases, leaving 14 bases between the germline ends. The CDR3 extends over 16 amino acids. Germline V gene lookup returns CDR1 SGHAT and CDR2 FQNNGV. CDR3 residues: CASSLFMGRSSYEQYF. CDR3 sequence (DNA): TGTGCCAGCAGCTTATTTATGGGACGCAGCTCCTACGAGCAGTACTTC.

In its sample, this clonotype was seen a few times. The rearrangement uses TRBV19 and TRBJ2-7, with D perhaps matching TRBD2 (6 bases). CDR1 and CDR2 (germline): LNHDA, SQIVND (reference sequence). V was trimmed by 4 bases and J by 0 bases, leaving 10 bases between them. CDR3 size: 14 residues. The CDR3 bases are TGTGCCAGTAGTAGCAAGCGGGTCTCCTACGAGCAGTACTTC. Translating gives CASSSKRVSYEQYF.

This clonotype was seen repeatedly, ten times or more. V usage is TRBV12-3 or TRBV12-4 and J usage is TRBJ2-3; D assignment may be TRBD1 or TRBD2 (6 bases each). The V gene lost 5 bases and the J gene lost 0 bases, with 15 bases spanning the gap. This CDR3 region has 16 residues. CDR3 sequence: CASSPARGPSTDTQYF. The DNA of the CDR3 is TGTGCCAGCAGTCCGGCCCGGGGGCCTAGCACAGATACGCAGTATTTT.

This clonotype appeared many times. The DNA for the CDR3 is TGCGCCAGCAGCGACCCTGCGAGGGTTTACACTGAAGCTTTCTTT. Translating gives CASSDPARVYTEAFF. The rearrangement joins TRBV5-1 to TRBJ1-1; D is ambiguous. Trimming removed 4 bases from V and 3 bases from J, with 16 bases in between. The germline V gene encodes CDR1 SGHRS and CDR2 YFSETQ. The CDR3 is made up of 15 amino acids.

Ten or more counts support this clonotype. The chain carries TRBV24-1 and TRBJ1-2; no firm D call. Germline V gives CDR1 KGHDR, CDR2 SFDVKD. This CDR3 has 11 amino acids. The germline V and J ends were trimmed by 5 bases and 5 bases, with 5 bases remaining between them. The CDR3 DNA reads as TGTGCCACCAGTGCAGGATATGGCTACACCTTC. This codes for CATSAGYGYTF.

This clonotype was seen many times. The rearrangement joins TRBV7-2 to TRBJ2-3; 7 nucleotides match TRBD2. Germline V gene data show CDR1 as SGHTA and CDR2 as FQGNSA. Trimming cost V 0 bases and J 4 bases; bases outside gene matches: 7. There are 16 residues in the CDR3. The CDR3 sequence: CASSLALRAGPDTQYF. The CDR3 DNA sequence: TGTGCCAGCAGCTTAGCGCTAAGAGCGGGACCAGATACGCAGTATTTT.